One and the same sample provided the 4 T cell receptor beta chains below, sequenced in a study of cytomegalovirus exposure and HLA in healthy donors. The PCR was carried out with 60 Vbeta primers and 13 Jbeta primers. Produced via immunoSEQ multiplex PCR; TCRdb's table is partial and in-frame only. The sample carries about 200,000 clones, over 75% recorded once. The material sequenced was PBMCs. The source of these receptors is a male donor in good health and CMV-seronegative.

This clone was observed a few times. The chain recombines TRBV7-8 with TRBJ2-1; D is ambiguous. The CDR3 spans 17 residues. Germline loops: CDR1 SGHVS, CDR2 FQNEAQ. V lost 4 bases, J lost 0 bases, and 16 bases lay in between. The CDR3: CASSSRPQLSSYNEQFF. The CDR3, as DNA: TGTGCCAGCAGCTCCAGGCCCCAATTGAGCTCCTACAATGAGCAGTTCTTC.

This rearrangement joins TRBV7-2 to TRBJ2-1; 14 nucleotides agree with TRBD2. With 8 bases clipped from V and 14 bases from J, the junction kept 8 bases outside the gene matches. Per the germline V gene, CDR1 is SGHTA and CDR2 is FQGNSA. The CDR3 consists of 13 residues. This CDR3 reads CASQGLAGEEEFF. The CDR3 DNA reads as TGTGCCAGCCAGGGACTAGCGGGGGAAGAAGAGTTCTTC.

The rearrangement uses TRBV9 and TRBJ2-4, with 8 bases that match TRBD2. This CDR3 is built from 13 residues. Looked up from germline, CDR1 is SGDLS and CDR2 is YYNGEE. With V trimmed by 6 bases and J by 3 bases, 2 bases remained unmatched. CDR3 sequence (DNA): TGTGCCAGCACCGGGGGGGACAAAAACATTCAGTACTTC. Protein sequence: CASTGGDKNIQYF.

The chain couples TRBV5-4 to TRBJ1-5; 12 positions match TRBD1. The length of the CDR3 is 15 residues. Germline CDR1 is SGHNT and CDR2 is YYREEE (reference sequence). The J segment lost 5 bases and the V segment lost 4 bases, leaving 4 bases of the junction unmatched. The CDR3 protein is CASSTGQGADQPQHF. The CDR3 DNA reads TGTGCCAGCAGCACGGGACAGGGGGCGGATCAGCCCCAGCATTTT.